This T cell receptor (beta chain) was identified in a study of cytotoxic CD8 clonotypes in ibrutinib-treated CLL. V shed 3 bases and J shed 2 bases, with 10 bases lying between them. CDR1 MDHEN and CDR2 SYDVKM come from the germline V gene. The length of the CDR3 is 15 residues. Investigators sought sequencing depths of between 1 in 200,000 and 1 in 1 million T cells. Clones were sequenced by immunoSEQ multiplex PCR, and TCRdb holds only the in-frame ones, with some missing. The data contain some 50,000 clones, 55% to 70% of them seen just once; the ten biggest clones take up about 20%. Overall study findings and caveats: Clonality increased at ibrutinib response and stayed stable in sustained remission. At progression, however, it fell back toward baseline. Collection times varied between progressing and sustained-remission patients.

This clone came up many times. What it binds is not known. The sample holds other DNA sequences that translate to the same CDR3. This chain uses TRBV28 with TRBJ1-4; D may be TRBD1 (6 bases). This specimen was PBMCs, taken after 24 months of ibrutinib treatment. The receptor's source is a human donor with chronic lymphocytic leukemia. The CDR3 bases are TGTGCCAGCAGTTTGGGGGGGCTGACTAATGAAAAACTGTTTTTT. Its translation is CASSLGGLTNEKLFF.